This T cell receptor beta chain derives from a study of Ad26.COV2.S vaccination and SARS-CoV-2 variants. Study overall: Into the muscle, Ad26.COV2.S was dosed once or twice, 56 days apart. Study-level points and caveats: Relative to placebo recipients, vaccine recipients exhibited elevated spike-specific TCR breadth. Once vaccination had occurred, spike-specific CD8+ and CD4+ T cell responses reportedly showed substantial breadth.

Treatment noted: 19 received Ad26.COV2.S at low or high dose, single or two shots; about five received placebo; per-sample allocation not given. It was on day 63 after the first vaccine or placebo injection that samples were taken. Ad26.COV2.S expressed prefusion-stabilized spike from the original Wuhan strain. This clone was detected only once. No antigen is known for it. The method was immunoSEQ multiplex PCR; TCRdb's version includes in-frame clones alone and lacks a portion of them. The profile shows 350,000 to 500,000 clones, around 91% of them singletons. Germline lookup yields CDR1 KGHSH and CDR2 LQKENI. The trim removed 1 base at V and 2 bases at J, leaving 6 bases unmatched. The CDR3 covers 17 residues.

This chain connects TRBV18 to TRBJ1-1; 11 nucleotides match TRBD1. This specimen was peripheral blood, taken in a trial of Ad26.COV2.S vaccine versus placebo. This sequence originates from a person between 18 and 65 years old who received the Ad26.COV2.S COVID-19 vaccine or a placebo. The DNA for the CDR3 is TGTGCCAGCTCACCACTAGGGACAGGGGGAAGAAACACTGAAGCTTTCTTT. Encoded protein: CASSPLGTGGRNTEAFF.